The clone carrying this T cell receptor beta chain has only a few counts. The data stem from a study of T-cell reconstitution after alpha-beta-depleted transplantation in children. This CDR3 has 17 residues. With V trimmed by 5 bases and J by 5 bases, 7 bases remained unmatched. The library targeted TCRbeta and was prepared with unique molecular identifiers. TCRdb recomputed calls from the PCR reads with MiXCR, one row per CDR3 protein. The table records just over 350,000 distinct CDR3 sequences, about an eighth of them present only once. This specimen consisted of PBMCs, obtained from the stem cell graft. The clonotype was recovered from a human donor who donated a stem cell graft to a child with Fanconi anemia. The rearrangement uses TRBV12-3 or TRBV12-4 and TRBJ2-2; 14 bases are shared with TRBD2. In nucleotides, the CDR3 is TGTGCCAGCAGTACCGGGACTAGCGGGGGCGTTACCGGGGAGCTGTTTTTT. Residues: CASSTGTSGGVTGELFF.